What follows are 30 T cell receptor delta chains derived from one specimen sequenced in a study of γδ T cells in repeated Plasmodium falciparum infection. Vgamma9/Vdelta2+ and Vdelta2-negative gammadelta T cells were flow-sorted from PBMC for bulk sequencing. TCRdb ran CATT on the multiplex PCR reads. The data contain around 82,000 delta-chain clones, approximately 1.5% of them singletons. Sequencing used gamma-delta T cells from blood. Source of these receptors: a pool of human donors (malaria-infected and uninfected, not separated).

Note on this clone: The mismatch at residue 10 between this DNA's translation and the TCRdb protein of a much larger clone likely reflects a read error; the protein shown is translated from the DNA. CDR3 region: CACDTIGGDPLSPYTDKLIF. The CDR3 DNA follows: TGTGCCTGTGACACGATCGGGGGGGATCCCCTGAGCCCGTACACCGATAAACTCATCTTT. The chain combines TRDV2 with TRDJ1; TRDD3 matches at 7 bases. V gave up 1 base and J gave up 0 bases; unmatched junction bases: 19. The CDR3 runs to 20 residues. Germline V CDR1 and CDR2: GEAIGNYY, EKD.

As concerns this clone: TCRdb assigns this DNA the protein of a much larger clone, which departs from its translation at residue 6; this likely reflects a read error, and the protein shown comes from translating the DNA. The CDR3 bases are TGTGCTCTTGGGGAAGGCACGGGCTTTTTCCCTACCCTCGACTGGGGGATACTTGGACACACCGATAAACTCATCTTT. Its protein is CALGEGTGFFPTLDWGILGHTDKLIF. This sequence joins TRDV1 and TRDJ1, with TRDD3 identical over 12 bases. TCRdb records no J gene; here it was assigned by comparing the DNA to germline. The length of the CDR3 is 26 residues. Germline loops: CDR1 TSWWSYY, CDR2 QGS. V lost 2 bases and J lost 0; bases outside the gene matches: 31.

This clone was seen more than once but under ten times. The amino acid sequence in TCRdb belongs to a much larger clone and departs from this DNA's translation at residue 19, likely a sequencing read error; the sequence shown is translated from the DNA. This chain uses TRDV1 with TRDJ1; TRDD2 or TRDD3 may be the D gene (6 bases each). The V gene's germline CDR1 is TSWWSYY and CDR2 QGS. The CDR3 has 22 residues. The CDR3 is CALGARLRGFPELGSYTDELIF. The CDR3 DNA reads as TGTGCTCTTGGGGCAAGGTTAAGGGGGTTTCCCGAACTGGGATCCTACACCGATGAACTCATCTTT.

Notes on this clone: A far larger clone is a single base away, which makes a read error likely. The same CDR3 arises from other DNA sequences in this sample as well. The rearrangement links TRDV1 to TRDJ1; D gene ambiguous. TCRdb offers no J gene call, so here the DNA was matched to germline to obtain one. Germline values: CDR1 TSWWSYY, CDR2 QGS. This CDR3 has 16 amino acids. The CDR3 DNA reads TGTGCTCTTGGGGAACTACTCCCCCTTTACACTGATAAACTCATCTTT. It codes for CALGELLPLYTDKLIF.

On this clone itself: Only one base separates this from a far larger clonotype, so it likely reflects a read error. The same CDR3 arises from other DNA sequences in this sample as well. The gene calls are TRDV1 and TRDJ1; 10 nucleotides match TRDD3. The CDR3 has 22 amino acids. CDR1 and CDR2 (germline): TSWWSYY, QGS. The CDR3 region is CALGDEVTSYHTGGSHTDKLIF. CDR3 bases: TGTGCTCTTGGGGATGAGGTTACTTCCTACCATACTGGGGGATCCCACACTGATAAACTCATCTTT.

A remark on this clone: This is likely an artifact of a read error, given a far larger clone one base away. The same CDR3 also results from other DNA sequences found in this sample. V usage is TRDV1 and J usage is TRDJ1, with TRDD3 matching 9 bases. TCRdb does not report a J gene; here it was assigned by matching the DNA to germline references. The CDR3 is 24 residues long. Germline loops: CDR1 TSWWSYY, CDR2 QGS. The V gene end was trimmed by 0 bases and the J gene end by 2 bases; junction bases not matched to a gene: 28. CDR3 DNA sequence: TGTGCTCTTGGGGAACTATTCCACCATCGCACTAAGGAATCCTGGGGGATCCCAACCGATAAACTCATCTTT. Translated, it gives CALGELFHHRTKESWGIPTDKLIF.

A note on this clone: TCRdb assigns this DNA the protein of a much larger clone, which departs from its translation at residue 8; this likely reflects a read error, and the protein shown comes from translating the DNA. The chain joins TRDV2 to TRDJ1, with TRDD3 as a possible D gene (5 bases). The J gene was not available in TCRdb and was assigned here by matching the DNA to germline segments. The germline V and J ends were trimmed by 0 bases and 3 bases, with 16 bases remaining between them. Germline CDR1 reads GEAIGNYY; CDR2 reads EKD. The CDR3 has 16 residues. CDR3 nucleotides: TGTGCCTGTGACACCGTTGGGGAATTCAACTCCGATAAACTCATCTTT. Its protein is CACDTVGEFNSDKLIF.

In this sample, this clone turned up a few times. The TCRdb protein, from a much larger clone, departs from this DNA's translation at residue 9, likely by read error; the protein shown derives from the DNA. The chain recombines TRDV2 with TRDJ1, with D possibly matching TRDD3 (5 bases). In the absence of a J gene in TCRdb, the DNA was matched to germline to assign it here. Looked up from germline, CDR1 is GEAIGNYY and CDR2 is EKD. The V end was cut by 0 bases, the J end by 2 bases, with 15 bases between. The CDR3 sequence is 16 residues long. CDR3 DNA sequence: TGTGCCTGTGACACCGTGGGGCTAACCCCAACCGATAAACTCATCTTT. This sequence encodes CACDTVGLTPTDKLIF.

Ten or more counts support this clone. The protein held in TCRdb is that of a much larger clone and does not match this DNA's translation at residue 10, likely because of a read error; the protein shown is translated from the DNA. The genes are TRDV2 and TRDJ1; 7 bases match TRDD3. TCRdb does not report a J gene; here it was assigned by matching the DNA to germline references. Germline loops: CDR1 GEAIGNYY, CDR2 EKD. The V segment lost 0 bases and the J segment 2 bases; nucleotides outside the gene matches: 17. The CDR3 covers 19 residues. CDR3 loop: CACDTVLGISTVTTDKLIF. CDR3 sequence (DNA): TGTGCCTGTGACACCGTACTGGGGATAAGCACGGTCACAACCGATAAACTCATCTTT.

By sample share, this clone is medium-sized. Relative to the germline gene, one junction end is altered; a read error may explain this. At the DNA level, this CDR3 is encoded by other sequences in the same sample as well. The J gene is TRDJ1, the V gene TRDV1, with D possibly being TRDD3 (5 bases). CDR1 is TSWWSYY and CDR2 is QGS in the germline V gene. The CDR3 has 20 residues. The CDR3 bases are TGTGCTCTTGGGGAAAACAGCGGGCCATCCTCGGGGGTCCTCACCGATAAACCCATCTTT. Its protein is CALGENSGPSSGVLTDKPIF.

As concerns this clone: The protein in TCRdb stems from a much larger clone and differs at residue 11 from this DNA's translation, likely a read error; here the protein is translated from the DNA. This sequence joins TRDV1 and TRDJ1, with a possible D match to TRDD2 (9 bases). The ends were cut back, 2 bases at V and 2 bases at J, with 36 bases in the middle. This CDR3 comprises 23 residues. Germline-derived CDR1 and CDR2 are TSWWSYY and QGS. This CDR3 is CALGEGSFLPALGIPPETDKLIF. CDR3 bases: TGTGCTCTTGGGGAAGGGTCCTTCCTACCCGCACTGGGGATACCCCCGGAAACCGATAAACTCATCTTT.

This clone was seen a handful of times. This likely reflects a read error, since a far larger clone is one base away. Other DNA variants within this sample encode the same CDR3. The J segment was not called; the V segment is TRDV1; no DNA check was done on the table's D call, TRDD3. The V gene's germline CDR1 is TSWWSYY and CDR2 QGS. The CDR3 covers 22 residues. This chain's CDR3 is CALGGPGRPSYAPTGGYAGLIF. The CDR3 DNA is TGTGCTCTTGGGGGACCGGGTCGGCCTTCCTACGCTCCTACTGGGGGATACGCAGGCCTCATCTTT.

This clone was seen only a few times. The TCRdb record carries a much larger clone's protein, which differs from this DNA's translation at residue 7; a read error is the likely cause, and the protein listed here is the DNA translation. V gene TRDV1 combines with J gene TRDJ1; a possible D gene is TRDD2 (7 bases). No J segment appears in TCRdb, so it was assigned here by matching the sequence to germline. V lost 3 bases to trimming and J lost 1 base, with 24 bases between them. The CDR3 totals 19 residues. Germline CDR1 is TSWWSYY and CDR2 is QGS. The CDR3 region is CALGDDHTWGFLPTDKLIF. The CDR3 nucleotides are TGTGCTCTTGGGGATGACCATACGTGGGGGTTCCTACCCACCGATAAACTCATCTTT.

This clone has at least ten counts. The J gene is TRDJ1, the V gene TRDV1, with D maybe TRDD3 (10 bases). Because TCRdb records no J gene, it was assigned here through a match of the DNA to germline. Per germline, CDR1 TSWWSYY and CDR2 QGS. The CDR3 length is 21 residues. Trimming stripped 4 bases from V and 0 bases from J, with 30 bases between. This chain's CDR3 is CALGGPSYPLLGDSYTDKLIF. DNA for the CDR3: TGTGCTCTTGGGGGGCCTTCCTACCCCTTACTGGGGGATTCGTACACCGATAAACTCATCTTT.

To note about this clone: The translation of this DNA and the TCRdb protein of a much larger clone differ at residue 12, probably owing to a read error; the protein shown here is translated from the DNA. No J gene call was made, and the V gene is TRDV1; TRDD3 is the table's D call, not checked against the DNA. This CDR3 is built from 14 residues. The germline CDR1 and CDR2 sequences are TSWWSYY and QGS. CDR3 coding DNA: TGTGCTCTTGGGGATGGGACTAGGTCCGATAAACCCATCTTT. Protein: CALGDGTRSDKPIF.

For this clone: With only one base between it and a far larger clone, this is likely a read error. The same CDR3 is also encoded by other DNA sequences in this sample. The chain uses TRDV2 and TRDJ1; 10 bases map to TRDD3. TCRdb does not report a J gene; here it was assigned by matching the DNA to germline references. Germline V gives CDR1 GEAIGNYY, CDR2 EKD. The CDR3 consists of 19 residues. J gave up 0 bases and V 3 bases, and 15 bases lay outside the gene matches. The CDR3 coding sequence is TGTGCCTGTGACTCAATGCCAGGTACTGGGGGATCCAACACCGATAAACTCATCTTT. Its translation is CACDSMPGTGGSNTDKLIF.

This clone came up a few times. The V gene is TRDV1, the J gene TRDJ1; the match to TRDD3 covers 11 bases. CDR1 and CDR2 (germline): TSWWSYY, QGS. V was clipped by 3 bases and J by 7 bases; unmatched bases: 34. The CDR3 contains 24 residues. The CDR3 nucleotides are TGTGCTCTTGGGGATCCTGCCAGTCCTCCTACGACAGAATTCGTCTGGGGGATACAGGGTAAACTCATCTTT. Amino acid sequence: CALGDPASPPTTEFVWGIQGKLIF.

Only a few counts were recorded for this clone. This likely traces to a read error, being one base from a far larger clone. The same CDR3 can be traced to other DNA sequences in this sample. The CDR3 reads CACDNPGAPGDTDKLIF. Written as DNA, the CDR3 is TGTGCCTGTGACAACCCCGGGGCCCCAGGAGACACCGATAAACTCATCTTT. This chain uses TRDV2 with TRDJ1, with no clear D. The J gene, missing from TCRdb, was assigned here through DNA to germline matching. V was trimmed by 2 bases and J by 0 bases, leaving 18 bases between them. This CDR3 spans 17 amino acids. Germline V gives CDR1 GEAIGNYY, CDR2 EKD.

About this clone: It is likely a read error: a sequence one base away is far more abundant. CDR3 in amino acids: CACDTVAQVLGDNHDKLIF. DNA of the CDR3: TGTGCCTGTGACACCGTGGCCCAGGTACTGGGGGATAACCACGATAAACTCATCTTT. V gene TRDV2 combines with J gene TRDJ1, with 11 bases lining up with TRDD3. The J gene comes from matching the DNA to germline here; TCRdb lacks it. Germline CDR1 GEAIGNYY, CDR2 EKD. V dropped 0 bases and J dropped 4; count of bases not matched to a gene: 15. The CDR3 spans 19 residues.

This clone appeared a few times. Translating this DNA gives a protein that differs at residue 21 from the TCRdb one, which belongs to a much larger clone; a read error is likely, and the protein shown is this translation. The chain uses TRDV2 and TRDJ1; TRDD3 aligns across 12 bases. CDR1 and CDR2 (germline): GEAIGNYY, EKD. The CDR3 contains 23 residues. In DNA form, the CDR3 reads TGTGCCTGTGACACCGTACCTACGGGAGGTAATCTGGGGGATACGAGGGGTACCGATAAACCCATCTTT. The encoded protein is CACDTVPTGGNLGDTRGTDKPIF.

This clone was seen a handful of times. A far larger clone lies a single base away; this is likely a read error. The same CDR3 also results from other DNA sequences found in this sample. The chain carries TRDV1 and TRDJ1; TRDD2 matches 7 bases. Here the J gene came from matching the DNA to germline, since TCRdb omits it. The CDR3 contains 19 residues. The J segment lost 0 bases and the V segment lost 0 bases, leaving 13 bases of the junction unmatched. Per the germline V gene, CDR1 is TSWWSYY and CDR2 is QGS. CDR3 protein: CALGELPAFLSPYTDKLIF. The CDR3 bases are TGTGCTCTTGGGGAACTTCCGGCCTTCCTTTCCCCTTACACCGATAAACTCATCTTT.

With regard to this clone: The TCRdb protein comes from a much larger clone and disagrees with this DNA's translation at residue 5, likely due to a read error; the protein given here is derived from the DNA. This rearrangement joins TRDV2 to TRDJ1, with no clear D. The J gene was not available in TCRdb and was assigned here by matching the DNA to germline segments. Germline CDR1 and CDR2: GEAIGNYY and EKD. CDR3 length: 16 amino acids. The germline V and J ends were trimmed by 3 bases and 0 bases, with 16 bases remaining between them. The CDR3 sequence is CACDYLDYAYTDKLIF. As DNA, the CDR3 is TGTGCCTGTGACTACCTGGATTACGCGTACACCGATAAACTCATCTTT.

Comment on this clone: TCRdb shows a much larger clone's protein in place of this DNA's translation, and the two differ at residue 3, likely through a read error; the protein shown is translated from the DNA. The chain recombines TRDV2 with TRDJ3; D might be TRDD3 (5 bases). TCRdb offers no J gene call, so here the DNA was matched to germline to obtain one. The CDR3 length is 16 residues. From germline, CDR1 is GEAIGNYY and CDR2 EKD. The CDR3 loop reads CARDTGDPWDTRQMFF. The CDR3 bases are TGTGCCCGTGACACCGGGGACCCCTGGGACACCCGACAGATGTTTTTC.

Regarding this clone: The protein TCRdb lists belongs to a much larger clone and differs from this DNA's translation at residue 13, which points to a read error; the protein shown is made from the DNA. V usage is TRDV3 and J usage is TRDJ1; 13 nucleotides align to TRDD3. Since TCRdb gives no J gene, matching the DNA to germline was used here to assign it. The germline V gene has CDR1 TVYSNPD and CDR2 GDNSRS (reference sequence). V dropped 3 bases and J dropped 2; count of bases not matched to a gene: 36. This CDR3 has 25 residues. DNA for the CDR3: TGTGCCTTCAGCTTCGAAAGCCCTTCCTACAGTCCGCCCTACTGGGGGATACGCCTGACCGATAAACTCATCTTT. This gives the protein CAFSFESPSYSPPYWGIRLTDKLIF.

About this clone itself: Translating this DNA gives a protein that differs at residue 13 from the TCRdb one, which belongs to a much larger clone; a read error is likely, and the protein shown is this translation. The chain uses TRDV2 and TRDJ1; 7 nucleotides align to TRDD3. TCRdb carries no J gene annotation; the J gene was assigned here by matching the DNA with germline. Germline assignment: CDR1 GEAIGNYY and CDR2 EKD. The CDR3 spans 17 residues. Germline trimming cut 1 base from V and 6 bases from J; bases unmatched to any gene: 16. The CDR3 protein is CACDTQYWGRDDNKLIF. CDR3 sequence (DNA): TGTGCCTGTGACACTCAATACTGGGGCAGAGACGACAATAAACTCATCTTT.

Many counts were recorded for this clone. TCRdb shows a much larger clone's protein in place of this DNA's translation, and the two differ at residue 17, likely through a read error; the protein shown is translated from the DNA. This sequence joins TRDV1 and TRDJ1; D is possibly TRDD1 or TRDD2 (5 bases each). TCRdb carries no J gene annotation; the J gene was assigned here by matching the DNA with germline. CDR1 is TSWWSYY and CDR2 is QGS in the germline V gene. This CDR3 has 25 residues. Trimming pared 1 base from V and 0 bases from J, leaving 39 bases between. CDR3 region: CALGEPRKPYPLLRATNRNTDKLIF. The CDR3, as DNA: TGTGCTCTTGGGGAACCCCGGAAACCCTACCCTTTACTCCGTGCCACCAATAGGAACACCGATAAACTCATCTTT.

This clone was seen at least ten times. The chain links TRDV1 to TRDJ1, with 7 bases lining up with TRDD3. V dropped 0 bases and J dropped 3; count of bases not matched to a gene: 4. Germline V gives CDR1 TSWWSYY, CDR2 QGS. CDR3 size: 15 residues. This CDR3 is CALGELGDSSDKLIF. For the CDR3, the DNA is TGTGCTCTTGGGGAACTTGGGGATAGCTCCGATAAACTCATCTTT.

This clone was seen only a few times. The likely explanation is a read error, given a far larger clone one base away. The sample has other DNA sequences that encode this CDR3 too. This sequence joins TRDV2 and TRDJ1; D not resolved. TCRdb does not report a J gene; here it was assigned by matching the DNA to germline references. This CDR3 has 15 residues. CDR1 is GEAIGNYY and CDR2 is EKD in the germline V gene. The CDR3 bases are TGTGCTTGTGACACCGGAGGGTTCTACACCGATAAACTCATCTTT. Protein sequence: CACDTGGFYTDKLIF.

This clone was recorded a few times. This DNA's translation and the protein TCRdb lists, from a much larger clone, do not match at residue 6, likely due to a read error; the protein shown is translated from the DNA. The rearrangement links TRDV3 to TRDJ1; tentatively, D is TRDD3 (6 bases). TCRdb supplies no J gene; here it was assigned by aligning the nucleotide sequence to germline. Germline V lookup: CDR1 TVYSNPD, CDR2 GDNSRS (reference sequence). The CDR3 runs to 16 residues. The V gene lost 4 bases and the J gene lost 0 bases, with 21 bases spanning the gap. The CDR3 DNA reads as TGTGCCTCCGATGGGAGATACGCGGCGTACACCGATAAACTCATCTTT. Its translation is CASDGRYAAYTDKLIF. Full variable domain (rest looked up from reference TRDV3 and TRDJ1): CDKVTQSSPDQTVASGSEVVLLCTYDTVYSNPDLFWYRIRPDYSFQFVFYGDNSRSEGADFTQGRFSVKHILTQKAFHLVISPVRTEDSATYYCASDGRYAAYTDKLIFGKGTRVTVEP.

On this clone itself: TCRdb's protein for this DNA is that of a much larger clone and differs from the translation at residue 7, likely a read error; the protein shown is the DNA translation. This chain connects TRDV1 to TRDJ1; D remains ambiguous. Here the J gene was assigned by germline matching of the DNA, as TCRdb has none. V was clipped by 4 bases and J by 2 bases, with 14 bases between them. CDR1 is TSWWSYY and CDR2 is QGS in the germline V gene. This CDR3 is built from 15 residues. In nucleotides, the CDR3 is TGTGCTCTTGGGGGGCCGACCCGGGTTACCGATAAACTCATCTTT. This translates into CALGGPTRVTDKLIF.